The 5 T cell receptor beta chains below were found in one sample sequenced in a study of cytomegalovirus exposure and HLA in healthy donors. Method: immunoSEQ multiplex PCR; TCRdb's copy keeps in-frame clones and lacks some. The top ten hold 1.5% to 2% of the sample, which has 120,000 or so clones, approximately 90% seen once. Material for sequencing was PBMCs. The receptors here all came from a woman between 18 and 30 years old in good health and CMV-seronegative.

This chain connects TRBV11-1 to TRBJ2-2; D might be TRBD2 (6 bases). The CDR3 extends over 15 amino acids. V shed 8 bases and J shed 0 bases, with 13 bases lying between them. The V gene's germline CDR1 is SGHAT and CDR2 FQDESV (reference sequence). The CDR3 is CASRGTAANTGELFF. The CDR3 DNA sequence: TGTGCCAGCCGCGGGACGGCCGCGAACACCGGGGAGCTGTTTTTT.

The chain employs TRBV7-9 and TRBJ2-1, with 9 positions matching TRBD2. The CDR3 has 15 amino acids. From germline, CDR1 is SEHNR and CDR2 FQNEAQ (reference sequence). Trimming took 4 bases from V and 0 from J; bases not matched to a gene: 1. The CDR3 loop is CASSSSGTSYNEQFF. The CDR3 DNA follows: TGTGCCAGCAGCTCTAGCGGGACCTCCTACAATGAGCAGTTCTTC.

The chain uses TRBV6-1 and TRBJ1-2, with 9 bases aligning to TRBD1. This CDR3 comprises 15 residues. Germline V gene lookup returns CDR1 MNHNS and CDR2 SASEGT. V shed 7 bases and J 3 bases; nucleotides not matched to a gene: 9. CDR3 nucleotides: TGTGCCAGCACCAGAATGACAGGGGGTCACTATGGCTACACCTTC. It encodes CASTRMTGGHYGYTF.

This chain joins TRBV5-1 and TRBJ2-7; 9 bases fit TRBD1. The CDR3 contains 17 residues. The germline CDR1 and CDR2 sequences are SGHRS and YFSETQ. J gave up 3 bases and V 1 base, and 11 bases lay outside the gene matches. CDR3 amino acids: CASSLWGQPGQGYEQYF. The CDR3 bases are TGCGCCAGCAGCTTGTGGGGCCAACCGGGACAGGGCTACGAGCAGTACTTC.

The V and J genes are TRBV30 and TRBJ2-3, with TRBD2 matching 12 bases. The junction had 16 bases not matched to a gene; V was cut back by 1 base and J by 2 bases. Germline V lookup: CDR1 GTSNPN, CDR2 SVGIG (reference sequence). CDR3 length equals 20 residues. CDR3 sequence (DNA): TGTGCCTGGAGTGGGATACAGGGTCTGAGACTAGCGGGAGACACAGATACGCAGTATTTT. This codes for CAWSGIQGLRLAGDTDTQYF.